This T cell receptor beta chain was recorded in a study of STAT5B mutations in CD4+ large granular lymphocyte leukemia. Findings and caveats of the study: About 24% of private leukemic clonotypes occurred rarely in other patients' non-leukemic repertoires.

This was a survey-level run. Generated by immunoSEQ multiplex PCR, the TCRdb table keeps only in-frame clones and is missing some. The sample contains about 38,000 clones, about 80% of which appear only once. About this clone itself: Its cognate antigen is unknown.

The sample consisted of CD4+ T cells from blood buffy coats. This clonotype originated in a human donor in good health.

CDR3 DNA sequence: TGTGCCAGCATCGCGCCGGGGACAGATACGCAGTATTTT. Protein product: CASIAPGTDTQYF. The rearrangement uses TRBV6-6 and TRBJ2-3, with D possibly TRBD2 on 5 matching bases. The germline CDR1 and CDR2 sequences are MNHNY and SVGAGI (reference sequence). The V and J ends lost 7 bases and 3 bases respectively, with 11 bases between them. The length of the CDR3 is 13 residues.